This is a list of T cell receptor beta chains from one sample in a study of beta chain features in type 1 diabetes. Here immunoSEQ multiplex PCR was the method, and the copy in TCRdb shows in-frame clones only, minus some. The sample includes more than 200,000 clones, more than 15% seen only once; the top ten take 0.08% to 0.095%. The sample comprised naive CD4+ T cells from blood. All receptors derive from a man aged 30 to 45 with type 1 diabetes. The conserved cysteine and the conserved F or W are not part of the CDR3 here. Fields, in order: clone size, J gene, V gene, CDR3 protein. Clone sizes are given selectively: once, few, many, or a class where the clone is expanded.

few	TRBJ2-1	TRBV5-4	ASSSVAGNDEQF
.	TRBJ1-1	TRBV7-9	ASSFLGENTEAF
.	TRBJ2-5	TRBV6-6	ASSYTQETQY
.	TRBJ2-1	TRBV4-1	ASSQPLAGGPRDEQF
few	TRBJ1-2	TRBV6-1	ASSEVGGNYGYT
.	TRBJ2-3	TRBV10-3	AISEAGTDTQY
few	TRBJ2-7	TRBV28	ASSSPSGSYEQY
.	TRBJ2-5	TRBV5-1	ASSVEGGETQY
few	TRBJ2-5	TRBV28	ASSFPQGRETQY
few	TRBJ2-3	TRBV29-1	SVRGSKDTQY
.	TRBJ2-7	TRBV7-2	ASSMGLEIYEQY
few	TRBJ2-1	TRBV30	AWSVWVYNEQF
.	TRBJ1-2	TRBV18	ASSEGTGSYGYT
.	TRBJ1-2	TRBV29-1	SVEVRQDYGYT
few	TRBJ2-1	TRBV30	AWRLFYNEQF
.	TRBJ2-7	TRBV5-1	ASSSGQISNEQY
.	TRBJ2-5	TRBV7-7	ASSLVYRGGETQY
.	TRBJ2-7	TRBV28	ASSGQGWLYEQY
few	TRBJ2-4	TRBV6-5	ASSHSVKGKNIQY
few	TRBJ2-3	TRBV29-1	SVRTLAPDTQY
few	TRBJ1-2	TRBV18	ASSPTGQGYGYT
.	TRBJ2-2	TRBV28	ASSLSRLNTGELF
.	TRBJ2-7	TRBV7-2	ASSLSGSEQY
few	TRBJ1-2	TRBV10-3	AISDQTHLNYGYT
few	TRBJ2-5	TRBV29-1	SVGPAETQY
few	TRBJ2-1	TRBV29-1	SVVTSGSYNEQF
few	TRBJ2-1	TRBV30	AWSPSSNEQF
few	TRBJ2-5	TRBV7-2	ASSLAWRQETQY
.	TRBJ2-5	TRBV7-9	ASSYGTGGRETQY
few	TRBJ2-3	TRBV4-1	ASSQAPSTDTQY
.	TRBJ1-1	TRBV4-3	ASRQATQNTEAF
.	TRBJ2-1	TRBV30	AWGKPGQAYNEQF
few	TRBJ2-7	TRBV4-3	ASSRASDRGYEQY
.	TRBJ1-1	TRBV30	AWSGPRAEAF
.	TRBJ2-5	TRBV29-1	SVGTGTETQY
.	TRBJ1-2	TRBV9	ASSVAPTGSGYT
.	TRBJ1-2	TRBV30	AWSRTNYGYT
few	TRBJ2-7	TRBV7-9	ASIVAGINYEQY
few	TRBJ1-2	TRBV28	ASSLWTVGYT
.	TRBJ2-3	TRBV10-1	ASSASGTDTQY
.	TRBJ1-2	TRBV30	AWSASQGRGYT
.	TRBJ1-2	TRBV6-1	ASSEARHPANYGYT
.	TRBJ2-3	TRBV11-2	ASSFGTGSTDTQY
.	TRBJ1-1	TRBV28	ASRYRNTEAF
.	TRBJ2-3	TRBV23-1	ASSQSRQGRTSTDTQY
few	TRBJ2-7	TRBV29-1	SVRGYEQY
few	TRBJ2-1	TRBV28	ASSPGTRSYNEQF
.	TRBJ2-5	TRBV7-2	ASSLLGTEETQY
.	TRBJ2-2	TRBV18	ASSPHHGQLVSGELF
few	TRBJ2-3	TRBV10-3	AISEPGAPTQY
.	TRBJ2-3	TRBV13	ASSNRGTDTQY
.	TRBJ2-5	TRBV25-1	ASRGDKETQY
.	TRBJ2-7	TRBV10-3	ASRREGEQY
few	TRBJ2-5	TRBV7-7	ASSLQGETQY
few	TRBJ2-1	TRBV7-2	ASSLANYNEQF
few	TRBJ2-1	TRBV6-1	ASSDAGTSSYNEQF
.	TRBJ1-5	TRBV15	ATSRPLNQPQH